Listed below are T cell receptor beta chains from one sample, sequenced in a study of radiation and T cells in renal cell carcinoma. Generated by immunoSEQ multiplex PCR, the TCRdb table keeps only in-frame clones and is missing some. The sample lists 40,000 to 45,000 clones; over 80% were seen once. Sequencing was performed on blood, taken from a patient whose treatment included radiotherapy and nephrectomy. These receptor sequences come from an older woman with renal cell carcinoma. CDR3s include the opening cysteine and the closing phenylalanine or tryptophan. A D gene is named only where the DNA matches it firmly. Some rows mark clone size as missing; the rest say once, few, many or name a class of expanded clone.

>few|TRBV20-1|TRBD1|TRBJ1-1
CSAPTGTAAFF
TGCAGTGCCCCGACAGGGACTGCAGCTTTCTTT
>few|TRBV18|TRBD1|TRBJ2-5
CASSTRQGAEETQYF
TGTGCCAGCTCGACTCGTCAGGGGGCGGAAGAGACCCAGTACTTC
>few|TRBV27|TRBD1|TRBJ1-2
CASSRQGGGGYTF
TGTGCCAGCAGCCGACAGGGGGGCGGTGGCTACACCTTC
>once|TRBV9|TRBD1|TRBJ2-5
CASSTGQAKGQETQYF
TGTGCCAGCAGCACGGGACAGGCGAAGGGCCAAGAGACCCAGTACTTC
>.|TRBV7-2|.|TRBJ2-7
CASRAGWTPPGEQYF
TGTGCCAGCAGGGCCGGCTGGACTCCCCCGGGGGAGCAGTACTTC
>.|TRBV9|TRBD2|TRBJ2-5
CASSFRTSGSNPQETQYF
TGTGCCAGCAGCTTTCGGACTAGCGGGAGTAACCCCCAAGAGACCCAGTACTTC
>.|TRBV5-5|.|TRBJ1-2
CASSLRWSDYGYTF
TGTGCCAGCAGCTTGAGATGGTCCGACTATGGCTACACCTTC
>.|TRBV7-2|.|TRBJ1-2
CASSQVEATGDGYTF
TGCGCCAGCAGCCAAGTGGAGGCCACCGGAGATGGCTACACCTTC
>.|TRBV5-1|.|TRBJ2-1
CASGEQGVHEQFF
TGCGCCAGCGGAGAACAGGGTGTACATGAGCAGTTCTTC
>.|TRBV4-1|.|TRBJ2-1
CASSPVFSYNEQFF
TGCGCCAGCAGCCCCGTTTTCAGCTACAATGAGCAGTTCTTC
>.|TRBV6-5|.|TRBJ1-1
CASSYYGRPEAFF
TGTGCCAGCAGCTACTACGGGAGGCCTGAAGCTTTCTTT
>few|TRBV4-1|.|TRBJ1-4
CASSDQDSGVEKLFF
TGCGCCAGCAGCGACCAGGACAGCGGTGTGGAAAAACTGTTTTTT
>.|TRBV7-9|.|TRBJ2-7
CASSTYRNSYEQYF
TGTGCCAGCAGCACATACAGGAACTCCTACGAGCAGTACTTC
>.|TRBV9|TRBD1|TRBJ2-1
CASSKLPGQGVNEQFF
TGTGCCAGCAGCAAACTCCCGGGACAGGGGGTCAATGAGCAGTTCTTC
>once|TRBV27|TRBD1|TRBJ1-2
CASSLFGRTGDGYTF
TGTGCCAGCAGTTTATTCGGTAGGACAGGGGATGGCTACACCTTC
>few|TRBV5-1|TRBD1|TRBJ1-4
CASSSSGQVNEKLFF
TGCGCCAGCAGCTCGTCGGGACAGGTCAATGAAAAACTGTTTTTT
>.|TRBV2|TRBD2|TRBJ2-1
CASSVGGFSGAYNEQFF
TGTGCCAGCAGTGTAGGGGGGTTTAGCGGGGCGTACAATGAGCAGTTCTTC
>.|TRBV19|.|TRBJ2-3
CASNDAWGASQDTQYF
TGTGCCAGTAACGATGCGTGGGGAGCATCACAGGATACGCAGTATTTT
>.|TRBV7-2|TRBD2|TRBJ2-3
CASSIFLAGGLTDTQYF
TGTGCCAGCAGCATATTCCTAGCGGGAGGACTTACAGATACGCAGTATTTT
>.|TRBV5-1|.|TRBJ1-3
CASSFWQVNSGNTIYF
TGCGCCAGCAGCTTCTGGCAGGTCAACTCTGGAAACACCATATATTTT
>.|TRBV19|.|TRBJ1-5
CASSIVGFGDQPQHF
TGTGCCAGTAGTATAGTTGGGTTTGGCGATCAGCCCCAGCATTTT
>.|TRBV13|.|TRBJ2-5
CASSFKGAQYF
TGTGCCAGCAGCTTTAAGGGGGCCCAGTACTTC
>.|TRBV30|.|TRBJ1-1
CASAGGALAEAFF
TGTGCCTCAGCCGGGGGGGCGTTAGCTGAAGCTTTCTTT
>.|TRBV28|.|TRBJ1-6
CASSSLYSPLHF
TGTGCCAGCAGTTCACTTTATTCACCCCTCCACTTT
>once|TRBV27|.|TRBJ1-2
CASSFGAGAGYTF
TGTGCCAGCAGTTTCGGGGCAGGGGCCGGCTACACCTTC
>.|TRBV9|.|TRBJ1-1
CASSPHSGNTEAFF
TGTGCCAGCAGCCCCCACTCAGGGAACACTGAAGCTTTCTTT
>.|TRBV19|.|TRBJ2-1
CASSIAAGTAYNEQFF
TGTGCCAGTAGTATAGCAGCGGGCACAGCCTACAATGAGCAGTTCTTC
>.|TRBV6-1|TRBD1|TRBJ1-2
CASSETGTGHYGYTF
TGTGCCAGCAGTGAAACCGGGACAGGGCACTATGGCTACACCTTC
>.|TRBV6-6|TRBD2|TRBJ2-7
CASSLSGRGSYEQYF
TGTGCCAGCAGTTTAAGCGGGAGGGGGTCCTACGAGCAGTACTTC
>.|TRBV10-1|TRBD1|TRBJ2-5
CASSKGQQQETQYF
TGCGCCAGCTCCAAGGGACAGCAACAAGAGACCCAGTACTTC